This entry lists 31 T cell receptor beta chains sequenced from one sample in a study of blood T cell repertoires in COVID-19. Profiled with immunoSEQ multiplex PCR; TCRdb holds only in-frame clones, not every one. The sample lists roughly 200,000 clones; around 82% were seen once. Sequencing was performed on PBMCs or T cells enriched from blood (not recorded which). The receptors originated from an older woman with acute COVID-19.

The chain combines TRBV7-6 with TRBJ2-1; 8 bases map to TRBD1. Germline V lookup: CDR1 SGHVS, CDR2 FNYEAQ. After removal of 5 bases from V and 6 bases from J, the junction contained 9 bases not matched to a gene. The CDR3 loop spans 15 amino acids. CDR3 amino acids: CASSQTGGRFNEQFF. The CDR3, as DNA: TGTGCCAGCAGCCAAACAGGGGGGCGGTTCAATGAGCAGTTCTTC. The full variable domain, its missing parts supplied by reference TRBV7-6 and TRBJ2-1, is GAGVSQSPRYKVTKRGQDVALRCDPISGHVSLYWYRQALGQGPEFLTYFNYEAQQDKSGLPNDRFSAERPEGSISTLTIQRTEQRDSAMYRCASSQTGGRFNEQFFGPGTRLTVL.

V and J are TRBV19 and TRBJ2-3, with 7 positions matching TRBD2. The trim removed 9 bases at V and 0 bases at J, leaving 6 bases unmatched. CDR1 LNHDA and CDR2 SQIVND come from the germline V gene (reference sequence). CDR3 length: 14 amino acids. CDR3 residues: CASSGATSTDTQYF. In DNA form, the CDR3 reads TGTGCCAGCAGCGGGGCTACTAGCACAGATACGCAGTATTTT.

The rearrangement uses TRBV5-1 and TRBJ1-2; D is uncertain. The V gene's germline CDR1 is SGHRS and CDR2 YFSETQ. The CDR3 is 14 amino acids. Trimming took off 0 bases at V and 4 bases at J, with 10 bases between the two ends. In DNA form, the CDR3 reads TGCGCCAGCAGCTTGGAAACAAGTCTCTATGGCTACACCTTC. It specifies CASSLETSLYGYTF.

This chain links TRBV5-1 with TRBJ1-1, with 11 bases matching TRBD1. Germline CDR1 SGHRS, CDR2 YFSETQ. The CDR3 is made up of 16 amino acids. With V trimmed by 3 bases and J by 7 bases, 11 bases remained unmatched. CDR3 DNA: TGCGCCAGCAGCTCCAGCTCCGGGACAGGGGGAAATGAAGCTTTCTTT. It translates to CASSSSSGTGGNEAFF.

This chain connects TRBV2 to TRBJ1-1; D not resolved. The V end was cut by 6 bases, the J end by 8 bases, with 10 bases between. CDR3 length: 11 amino acids. Germline V gene data show CDR1 as SNHLY and CDR2 as FYNNEI. CDR3 region: CASRFNVEAFF. CDR3 nucleotides: TGTGCCAGCAGGTTCAATGTGGAAGCTTTCTTT.

This clone has just one count. This chain links TRBV18 with TRBJ1-5; possibly TRBD1 for D (6 bases). The CDR3 covers 16 residues. Germline V gives CDR1 KGHSH, CDR2 LQKENI. The germline V and J ends were trimmed by 3 bases and 1 base, with 13 bases remaining between them. CDR3 DNA: TGTGCCAGCTCACCGGGACACCCTCAAAGCAATCAGCCCCAGCATTTT. Translation gives CASSPGHPQSNQPQHF.

This clone is a singleton in its sample. The rearrangement uses TRBV4-3 and TRBJ2-4, with TRBD1 as a possible D gene (6 bases). Trimming pared 3 bases from V and 1 base from J, leaving 10 bases between. Germline lookup yields CDR1 LGHNA and CDR2 YSLEER. This CDR3 region has 15 residues. CDR3 nucleotides: TGCGCCAGCAGCCAGTTTACAGGGGCCAAAAACATTCAGTACTTC. The encoded protein is CASSQFTGAKNIQYF.

CDR3 protein: CASSDSIGDEKLFF. CDR3 DNA sequence: TGCGCCAGCAGTGACTCGATAGGAGACGAAAAACTGTTTTTT. The gene calls are TRBV10-1 and TRBJ1-4; D gene ambiguous. This CDR3 has 14 amino acids. CDR1 is WNHNN and CDR2 is SYGVQD in the germline V gene (reference sequence). Trimming left V 3 bases short and J 8 bases short, with 13 bases between.

V usage is TRBV7-9 and J usage is TRBJ1-4; 8 bases line up with TRBD1. This CDR3 has 17 amino acids. Trimming at V came to 4 bases and at J to 8 bases, leaving 15 bases not matched to a gene. Germline V CDR1 and CDR2: SEHNR, FQNEAQ (reference sequence). CDR3 bases: TGTGCCAGCAGCTCGGGACAGGTCTCTTCTTGGAGGGAAAAACTGTTTTTT. It specifies CASSSGQVSSWREKLFF.

The chain combines TRBV5-8 with TRBJ1-5, with TRBD1 matching over 7 bases. V shed 4 bases and J 5 bases; nucleotides not matched to a gene: 9. CDR3 size: 15 residues. Germline CDR1 reads SGHTS; CDR2 reads YDEGEE. In nucleotides, the CDR3 is TGTGCCAGCAGCCCATACAGGGGAGCGGATCAGCCCCAGCATTTT. Protein: CASSPYRGADQPQHF.

This chain uses TRBV7-9 with TRBJ2-7, with TRBD2 matching over 8 bases. This CDR3 comprises 13 residues. Germline V gene data show CDR1 as SEHNR and CDR2 as FQNEAQ (reference sequence). V lost 5 bases and J lost 1; bases outside the gene matches: 1. In nucleotides, the CDR3 is TGTGCCAGCAGCCCTAGCGGGTCCTACGAGCAGTACTTC. Translating it yields CASSPSGSYEQYF.

V is TRBV9 and J is TRBJ2-7; no definite D call. Per the germline V gene, CDR1 is SGDLS and CDR2 is YYNGEE. This CDR3 spans 14 amino acids. Trimming pared 4 bases from V and 0 bases from J, leaving 11 bases between. The CDR3 spells CASSLGPSSYEQYV. The CDR3 DNA is TGTGCCAGCAGCCTAGGTCCGAGCTCCTACGAGCAGTACGTC.

This clone was seen ten or more times. The V call is TRBV29-1, the J call TRBJ1-4; TRBD1 matches 8 bases. There are 14 residues in the CDR3. Germline lookup yields CDR1 SQVTM and CDR2 ANQGSEA. The V gene end was trimmed by 4 bases and the J gene end by 2 bases; junction bases not matched to a gene: 3. CDR3 nucleotides: TGCAGCGTTGGAGGACAGGGCACTAATGAAAAACTGTTTTTT. Its translation is CSVGGQGTNEKLFF. Combining the CDR3 with reference TRBV29-1 and TRBJ1-4 gives the whole variable domain SAVISQKPSRDICQRGTSLTIQCQVDSQVTMMFWYRQQPGQSLTLIATANQGSEATYESGFVIDKFPISRPNLTFSTLTVSNMSPEDSSIYLCSVGGQGTNEKLFFGSGTQLSVL.

This chain uses TRBV29-1 with TRBJ1-1, with 10 nucleotides matching TRBD1. The CDR3 loop spans 16 amino acids. The V gene's germline CDR1 is SQVTM and CDR2 ANQGSEA. Unmatched junction bases numbered 11, after V lost 3 bases and J lost 4 bases. The CDR3 here is CSVDARQGARSTEAFF. Here the CDR3 DNA reads TGCAGCGTTGATGCCCGACAGGGGGCGAGGAGCACTGAAGCTTTCTTT.

This clone occurred a few times. The rearrangement links TRBV10-2 to TRBJ1-1; TRBD1 aligns across 7 bases. This CDR3 contains 14 residues. Unmatched junction bases numbered 7, after V lost 4 bases and J lost 5 bases. Germline loops: CDR1 WSHSY, CDR2 SAAADI. The CDR3 spells CASSAAGGKTEAFF. CDR3 sequence (DNA): TGCGCCAGCAGTGCTGCAGGGGGGAAAACTGAAGCTTTCTTT.

V is TRBV5-1 and J is TRBJ2-2, with D tentatively TRBD2 (5 bases). Trimming pared 7 bases from V and 6 bases from J, leaving 7 bases between. The CDR3 contains 11 residues. Germline-derived CDR1 and CDR2 are SGHRS and YFSETQ. The CDR3 bases are TGCGCCAGCTCGGAGGCCGGGGAGCTGTTTTTT. Translating gives CASSEAGELFF.

This clone was observed a few times. The chain employs TRBV20-1 and TRBJ1-3; D is unclear. The CDR3 extends over 11 amino acids. Trimming left V 4 bases short and J 7 bases short, with 8 bases between. Germline CDR1 is DFQATT and CDR2 is SNEGSKA (reference sequence). The CDR3 nucleotides are TGCAGTGCTATGGGTAGCAACACCATATATTTT. Translating gives CSAMGSNTIYF.

The chain couples TRBV11-2 to TRBJ2-7; D perhaps matches TRBD2 (6 bases). Deletions cut 2 bases from V and 4 bases from J, with 27 bases between. The CDR3 is 19 amino acids. The germline V gene encodes CDR1 SGHAT and CDR2 FQNNGV. The CDR3 bases are TGTGCCAGCAGCTTATGCGGGAACCTACCCGTCTCCGCGTCGTACGAGCAGTACTTC. Its protein is CASSLCGNLPVSASYEQYF.

J is TRBJ1-1 and V is TRBV18; D unresolved. V dropped 3 bases and J dropped 4 bases, with 15 bases sitting between them. The length of the CDR3 is 15 residues. The germline CDR1 and CDR2 sequences are KGHSH and LQKENI. CDR3 nucleotide sequence: TGTGCCAGCTCACCGGGATTGGATGGGAGCACTGAAGCTTTCTTT. This codes for CASSPGLDGSTEAFF. The whole variable domain, remainder taken from reference TRBV18 and TRBJ1-1, is NAGVMQNPRHLVRRRGQEARLRCSPMKGHSHVYWYRQLPEEGLKFMVYLQKENIIDESGMPKERFSAEFPKEGPSILRIQQVVRGDSAAYFCASSPGLDGSTEAFFGQGTRLTVV.

The sample holds a few counts of this clone. The rearrangement links TRBV2 to TRBJ1-2, with D maybe TRBD1 (6 bases). Germline V gene data show CDR1 as SNHLY and CDR2 as FYNNEI. There are 14 residues in the CDR3. Trimming stripped 8 bases from V and 1 base from J, with 14 bases between. The DNA of the CDR3 is TGTGCCAGCGGCCGGGACACTTTTAACTATGGCTACACCTTC. Amino acids: CASGRDTFNYGYTF.

CDR3 DNA sequence: TGCGCCAGCAGCCAAGAACTAGCGGCTCCGGGGACCCAGTACTTC. Translated, it gives CASSQELAAPGTQYF. V gene TRBV4-3 combines with J gene TRBJ2-5, with 8 bases matching TRBD2. The germline CDR1 and CDR2 sequences are LGHNA and YSLEER. J was trimmed by 7 bases and V by 0 bases; bases with no gene match: 7. The CDR3 is made up of 15 amino acids.

The chain carries TRBV18 and TRBJ1-1; 7 bases align to TRBD1. From germline, CDR1 is KGHSH and CDR2 LQKENI. The CDR3 spans 16 residues. V lost 3 bases, J lost 1 base, and 8 bases stayed unmatched. CDR3 protein: CASSPQRQGRNTEAFF. CDR3 nucleotides: TGTGCCAGCTCACCGCAAAGACAGGGTAGGAACACTGAAGCTTTCTTT. Full variable domain (remainder filled in from reference TRBV18 and TRBJ1-1): NAGVMQNPRHLVRRRGQEARLRCSPMKGHSHVYWYRQLPEEGLKFMVYLQKENIIDESGMPKERFSAEFPKEGPSILRIQQVVRGDSAAYFCASSPQRQGRNTEAFFGQGTRLTVV.

The rearrangement joins TRBV29-1 to TRBJ2-1; the D gene is possibly TRBD2 (6 bases). This CDR3 region has 15 residues. Per the germline V gene, CDR1 is SQVTM and CDR2 is ANQGSEA. The V end lost 7 bases, the J end lost 4 bases, and 20 bases lay between the germline ends. This chain's CDR3 is CSAEPGLLNYNEQFF. The CDR3 DNA sequence: TGCAGCGCGGAACCGGGACTCTTGAATTACAATGAGCAGTTCTTC.

The V call is TRBV12-3 or TRBV12-4, the J call TRBJ1-3; the D gene is possibly TRBD1 (5 bases). Trimming pared 0 bases from V and 8 bases from J, leaving 8 bases between. The CDR3 extends over 13 amino acids. In DNA form, the CDR3 reads TGTGCCAGCAGTTTAGCCGGGGGACACACCATATATTTT. Translating gives CASSLAGGHTIYF.

The chain employs TRBV21-1 and TRBJ1-6; TRBD1 is the table's D call and was not checked against the DNA. TRBV21-1 is described as a pseudogene. This CDR3 is built from 15 residues. CDR3 nucleotides: TGTGCCAGCAGCAAAGTTCCAGGGGATAATTCACCCCTCCACTTT. This sequence encodes CASSKVPGDNSPLHF.

This chain joins TRBV6-5 and TRBJ1-4; TRBD1 aligns across 7 bases. The CDR3 spans 13 residues. The germline V gene encodes CDR1 MNHEY and CDR2 SVGAGI. After removal of 10 bases from V and 3 bases from J, the junction contained 5 bases not matched to a gene. The CDR3 here is CATQGVPNEKLFF. CDR3 nucleotides: TGTGCCACTCAGGGGGTACCTAATGAAAAACTGTTTTTT.

This chain links TRBV27 with TRBJ1-2; 9 nucleotides align to TRBD1. The CDR3 loop spans 14 amino acids. Germline trimming cut 6 bases from V and 4 bases from J; bases unmatched to any gene: 6. The V gene's germline CDR1 is MNHEY and CDR2 SMNVEV (reference sequence). The CDR3 region has the DNA TGTGCCAGCAGCTTACAGGGGGCGGGCTATGGCTACACCTTC. Protein: CASSLQGAGYGYTF.

The CDR3 loop reads CASRRDRAPAEQFF. The CDR3 DNA follows: TGTGCCAGTAGGCGGGACAGGGCGCCAGCTGAGCAGTTCTTC. The chain joins TRBV19 to TRBJ2-1; 9 bases fit TRBD1. V was pared by 6 bases and J by 9 bases, with 9 bases of the junction left unmatched. The germline V gene has CDR1 LNHDA and CDR2 SQIVND (reference sequence). This CDR3 contains 14 residues.

The CDR3 is CAWSPSLNQPQHF. The DNA for the CDR3 is TGTGCCTGGAGCCCCTCCCTTAATCAGCCCCAGCATTTT. The chain has TRBV30 and TRBJ1-5; D gene unclear. The length of the CDR3 is 13 residues. V was shortened by 3 bases and J by 4 bases, with 10 bases between the two germline ends. The germline CDR1 and CDR2 sequences are GTSNPN and SVGIG (reference sequence).

The V call is TRBV28, the J call TRBJ2-3; TRBD2 aligns across 10 bases. Unmatched junction bases numbered 2, after V lost 1 base and J lost 1 base. Germline V gives CDR1 MDHEN, CDR2 SYDVKM. CDR3 length: 16 amino acids. CDR3 sequence: CASSLYLAGGTDTQYF. CDR3 DNA sequence: TGTGCCAGCAGTTTATACCTAGCGGGGGGCACAGATACGCAGTATTTT.

The chain has TRBV6-5 and TRBJ1-2, with 12 nucleotides matching TRBD1. There are 15 residues in the CDR3. The germline gives CDR1 MNHEY, CDR2 SVGAGI. V lost 4 bases to trimming and J lost 4 bases; unmatched junction nucleotides: 4. CDR3: CASSSGDRGLYGYTF. CDR3 nucleotides: TGTGCCAGCAGTTCCGGGGACAGGGGGCTCTATGGCTACACCTTC.